This passage covers 4 T cell receptor beta chains from one sample sequenced in a study of blood T cell repertoires in COVID-19. Clones were read by immunoSEQ multiplex PCR, and TCRdb kept only the in-frame ones, dropping some. Of roughly 300,000 clones listed, less than 85% are singletons. Input material: peripheral blood. Every receptor here comes from a human donor with COVID-19, enrolled during active disease. The donor label of this sample is uncertain.

V is TRBV5-6 and J is TRBJ2-1, with D perhaps matching TRBD2 (6 bases). The CDR3 contains 13 residues. V shed 4 bases and J shed 6 bases, with 11 bases lying between them. From germline, CDR1 is SGHDT and CDR2 YYEEEE. As DNA, the CDR3 is TGTGCCAGCAGCCCGACTAGTTCCAATGAGCAGTTCTTC. Its translation is CASSPTSSNEQFF. Drawing the rest from reference TRBV5-6 and TRBJ2-1, the complete variable domain is DAGVTQSPTHLIKTRGQQVTLRCSPKSGHDTVSWYQQALGQGPQFIFQYYEEEERQRGNFPDRFSGHQFPNYSSELNVNALLLGDSALYLCASSPTSSNEQFFGPGTRLTVL.

The chain is built from TRBV28 and TRBJ1-1; D is perhaps TRBD1 (5 bases). In germline, CDR1 is MDHEN, CDR2 SYDVKM. The germline V and J ends were trimmed by 8 bases and 2 bases, with 15 bases remaining between them. CDR3 length equals 14 residues. Here the CDR3 DNA reads TGTGCCAGCGTGGAGGCGGGGGAAAACACTGAAGCTTTCTTT. Translating gives CASVEAGENTEAFF.

V is TRBV3-1 (or the pseudogene TRBV3-2) and J is TRBJ1-1; no clear D. The CDR3 runs 15 residues. CDR1 and CDR2 (germline): LGHDT, YNNKEL (reference sequence). V was clipped by 0 bases and J by 0 bases, with 8 bases between them. CDR3 amino acids: CASSQEFGLNTEAFF. Here the CDR3 DNA reads TGTGCCAGCAGCCAAGAGTTTGGCTTGAACACTGAAGCTTTCTTT.

The chain carries TRBV5-1 and TRBJ1-4; 7 positions agree with TRBD1. CDR1 SGHRS and CDR2 YFSETQ come from the germline V gene. The CDR3 loop spans 14 amino acids. V lost 2 bases, J lost 7 bases, and 5 bases stayed unmatched. CDR3 in amino acids: CASSFSTGIEKLFF. CDR3 coding DNA: TGCGCCAGCAGCTTTTCGACAGGGATTGAAAAACTGTTTTTT.